One sample yielded the 31 T cell receptor beta chains listed below, sequenced in a study of blood T cell repertoires in COVID-19. The assay was immunoSEQ multiplex PCR, and TCRdb's table has in-frame clones only and misses some. The table shows approximately 60,000 clones, with less than 85% occurring only once. Sequenced material: peripheral blood. These receptors originate from a man aged 55 to 69 with acute or convalescent COVID-19.

The chain joins TRBV2 to TRBJ2-2; weak D call: TRBD1 (6 bases). The germline gives CDR1 SNHLY, CDR2 FYNNEI. The CDR3 length is 16 residues. Trimming stripped 5 bases from V and 2 bases from J, with 15 bases between. The CDR3 here is CASSFSGTSNTGELFF. CDR3 bases: TGTGCCAGCAGTTTCAGTGGGACAAGTAACACCGGGGAGCTGTTTTTT.

This sequence joins TRBV7-9 and TRBJ2-5, with TRBD1 identical over 8 bases. Germline CDR1 and CDR2: SEHNR and FQNEAQ (reference sequence). V was clipped by 5 bases and J by 3 bases; unmatched bases: 8. This CDR3 is 15 amino acids long. The DNA for the CDR3 is TGTGCCAGCAGCACTCTGAGGACAGGGAAAGAGACCCAGTACTTC. Its translation is CASSTLRTGKETQYF.

The rearrangement uses TRBV30 and TRBJ2-2, with no clear D. The germline V gene has CDR1 GTSNPN and CDR2 SVGIG (reference sequence). The CDR3 runs 12 residues. The V and J ends lost 5 bases and 5 bases respectively, with 9 bases between them. In DNA form, the CDR3 reads TGTGCCTGGCCCTCCCTGACCGGGGAGCTGTTTTTT. Amino acids: CAWPSLTGELFF.

This clone has only one observation. J is TRBJ2-2 and V is TRBV9; 7 bases are shared with TRBD2. V was clipped by 4 bases and J by 4 bases; unmatched bases: 13. The CDR3 runs 17 residues. CDR1 and CDR2 (germline): SGDLS, YYNGEE. CDR3 region: CASSFPTSDATTGELFF. The CDR3 region has the DNA TGTGCCAGCAGCTTCCCAACTAGCGACGCTACCACCGGGGAGCTGTTTTTT.

The chain carries TRBV10-3 and TRBJ1-1; 7 positions agree with TRBD1. The length of the CDR3 is 14 residues. Per germline, CDR1 ENHRY and CDR2 SYGVKD. V lost 6 bases and J lost 5; bases outside the gene matches: 9. In DNA form, the CDR3 reads TGTGCCATCAGGGGCGGACAGGATGGGACTGAAGCTTTCTTT. It encodes CAIRGGQDGTEAFF.

This chain links TRBV5-4 with TRBJ2-3, with TRBD2 matching over 9 bases. Unmatched junction bases numbered 7, after V lost 3 bases and J lost 2 bases. The CDR3 consists of 16 residues. From germline, CDR1 is SGHNT and CDR2 YYREEE (reference sequence). The CDR3 loop reads CASSSRAGGHTDTQYF. Written as DNA, the CDR3 is TGTGCCAGCAGCTCGCGCGCGGGAGGGCACACAGATACGCAGTATTTT.

J is TRBJ2-1 and V is TRBV28; 8 bases map to TRBD2. Germline V gene sequence: CDR1 MDHEN, CDR2 SYDVKM. This CDR3 has 15 amino acids. The junction had 12 bases not matched to a gene; V was cut back by 5 bases and J by 9 bases. CDR3: CASSTSREGRTEQFF. In nucleotides, the CDR3 is TGTGCCAGCAGTACCTCACGGGAGGGCCGCACTGAGCAGTTCTTC.

This chain connects TRBV27 to TRBJ1-1, with 8 bases matching TRBD1. V trimming: 9 bases; J trimming: 0 bases; junction bases outside the gene matches: 6. Looked up from germline, CDR1 is MNHEY and CDR2 is SMNVEV (reference sequence). The CDR3 is 14 amino acids. The CDR3 protein is CASIRQGLNTEAFF. DNA for the CDR3: TGTGCCAGTATCCGACAGGGGCTGAACACTGAAGCTTTCTTT.

The chain recombines TRBV21-1 with TRBJ1-2; TRBD1 is taken as the D call from the table, unchecked against the DNA. TRBV21-1 is shown as a pseudogene. The length of the CDR3 is 14 residues. CDR3 nucleotide sequence: TGTGCCAGCAGCAAAGAAGCCCGCCAGGATGGCTACACCTTC. It is translated as CASSKEARQDGYTF.

The V and J genes are TRBV10-2 and TRBJ1-1, with 8 nucleotides matching TRBD1. Per the germline V gene, CDR1 is WSHSY and CDR2 is SAAADI. With 11 bases clipped from V and 3 bases from J, the junction kept 8 bases outside the gene matches. The CDR3 covers 13 residues. CDR3 coding DNA: TGCGCCTGTAAGGACAGGGTAGACACTGAAGCTTTCTTT. Translated: CACKDRVDTEAFF.

The genes are TRBV6-1 and TRBJ2-2, with no clear D. Germline assignment: CDR1 MNHNS and CDR2 SASEGT. Trimming left V 0 bases short and J 0 bases short, with 23 bases between. CDR3 size: 21 residues. The CDR3 DNA is TGTGCCAGCAGTGAAGCGCTTCAAGTACCCGGTGTTGTGGCGAACACCGGGGAGCTGTTTTTT. Translation: CASSEALQVPGVVANTGELFF.

This chain connects TRBV10-1 to TRBJ1-2; D gene ambiguous. Germline V lookup: CDR1 WNHNN, CDR2 SYGVQD (reference sequence). The germline V and J ends were trimmed by 6 bases and 8 bases, with 13 bases remaining between them. The CDR3 totals 12 residues. The CDR3 DNA follows: TGCGCCAGCAGCCCTCGGGAGAACGGCTACACCTTC. It is translated as CASSPRENGYTF.

The CDR3 region has the DNA TGTGCCAGCAGCGCACGACAGGGCTTCAATGAAAAACTGTTTTTT. As protein: CASSARQGFNEKLFF. The chain couples TRBV7-9 to TRBJ1-4, with TRBD1 matching over 7 bases. The CDR3 is made up of 15 amino acids. V lost 5 bases, J lost 5 bases, and 8 bases stayed unmatched. Germline V CDR1 and CDR2: SEHNR, FQNEAQ (reference sequence).

This clone was picked up one time. The V gene is TRBV7-2, the J gene TRBJ2-1, with D unclear. Germline lookup yields CDR1 SGHTA and CDR2 FQGNSA. Trimming cost V 5 bases and J 4 bases, with 15 bases left between them. The CDR3 contains 15 residues. CDR3 bases: TGTGCCAGCAGCAAAGACACGGCTACGTACAATGAGCAGTTCTTC. The encoded protein is CASSKDTATYNEQFF.

The chain joins TRBV30 to TRBJ1-1; D not resolved. With 3 bases removed from V and 4 bases from J, the gap between germline ends came to 9 bases. This CDR3 contains 12 residues. Germline-derived CDR1 and CDR2 are GTSNPN and SVGIG (reference sequence). The CDR3 region is CAWRQRSTEAFF. The CDR3 DNA reads TGTGCCTGGAGGCAACGGAGCACTGAAGCTTTCTTT.

The chain links TRBV7-9 to TRBJ2-1; D not resolved. V was pared by 5 bases and J by 5 bases, with 4 bases between. The CDR3 consists of 11 residues. The germline V gene has CDR1 SEHNR and CDR2 FQNEAQ (reference sequence). CDR3 protein: CASSLHNEQFF. In DNA form, the CDR3 reads TGTGCCAGCAGCCTCCACAATGAGCAGTTCTTC.

The gene calls are TRBV19 and TRBJ1-4, with D possibly TRBD1 on 6 matching bases. Germline V CDR1 and CDR2: LNHDA, SQIVND (reference sequence). Trimming stripped 8 bases from V and 4 bases from J, with 14 bases between. CDR3 length: 14 amino acids. CDR3 sequence: CASHLSGVNEKLFF. As DNA, the CDR3 is TGTGCCAGTCACCTCTCAGGGGTTAATGAAAAACTGTTTTTT. The full variable domain, in which reference TRBV19 and TRBJ1-4 provide the parts outside the CDR3, is DGGITQSPKYLFRKEGQNVTLSCEQNLNHDAMYWYRQDPGQGLRLIYYSQIVNDFQKGDIAEGYSVSREKKESFPLTVTSAQKNPTAFYLCASHLSGVNEKLFFGSGTQLSVL.

In this sample, this clone turned up a few times. V gene TRBV30 combines with J gene TRBJ2-2, with D possibly matching TRBD2 (6 bases). The germline V gene encodes CDR1 GTSNPN and CDR2 SVGIG (reference sequence). The CDR3 loop spans 13 amino acids. Trimming shortened V by 2 bases and J by 7 bases, and 11 bases separated the two germline ends. This CDR3 is CAWSPREFGELFF. DNA of the CDR3: TGTGCCTGGAGTCCCCGGGAGTTCGGGGAGCTGTTTTTT.

V is TRBV18 and J is TRBJ1-2; possibly TRBD1 for D (6 bases). The CDR3 extends over 13 amino acids. Germline V gene data show CDR1 as KGHSH and CDR2 as LQKENI. V lost 1 base to trimming and J lost 7 bases, with 10 bases between them. Here the CDR3 DNA reads TGTGCCAGCTCACCACTGGGGGCCTCTGGCTACACCTTC. It codes for CASSPLGASGYTF.

This chain uses TRBV3-1 (or the pseudogene TRBV3-2) with TRBJ1-4; D is unresolved. This CDR3 is built from 14 residues. The V gene's germline CDR1 is LGHDT and CDR2 YNNKEL (reference sequence). The V and J ends lost 1 base and 7 bases respectively, with 10 bases between them. CDR3 in DNA: TGTGCCAGCAGCCAAGTTACTAAGCGTGAAAAACTGTTTTTT. This translates into CASSQVTKREKLFF.

V gene TRBV6-5 combines with J gene TRBJ2-5, with 7 bases lining up with TRBD1. V lost 7 bases and J lost 4; bases outside the gene matches: 6. The V gene's germline CDR1 is MNHEY and CDR2 SVGAGI. CDR3 length: 13 residues. CDR3 DNA sequence: TGTGCCAGCACAGCTCACAGGGGAGAGACCCAGTACTTC. It translates to CASTAHRGETQYF.

The count of this clone is one. This rearrangement joins TRBV19 to TRBJ1-1; 8 positions agree with TRBD1. Germline values: CDR1 LNHDA, CDR2 SQIVND (reference sequence). The CDR3 totals 18 residues. V trimming: 1 base; J trimming: 5 bases; junction bases outside the gene matches: 15. CDR3 in DNA: TGTGCCAGTAGTATAGGGGCAGGACAGGGCCTTTGGGAGACTGAAGCTTTCTTT. It is translated as CASSIGAGQGLWETEAFF.

V and J are TRBV29-1 and TRBJ2-1; tentatively, D is TRBD2 (6 bases). This CDR3 region has 12 residues. Trimming shortened V by 4 bases and J by 9 bases, and 13 bases separated the two germline ends. Looked up from germline, CDR1 is SQVTM and CDR2 is ANQGSEA. Here the CDR3 reads CSVVGGLVEQFF. The DNA for the CDR3 is TGCAGCGTTGTGGGGGGATTGGTTGAGCAGTTCTTC.

The sample holds a few counts of this clone. The genes are TRBV15 and TRBJ1-2; D is undetermined. Trimming took 5 bases from V and 4 from J, leaving 14 bases between them. The CDR3 covers 14 residues. The germline V gene encodes CDR1 LNHNV and CDR2 YYDKDF (reference sequence). This chain's CDR3 is CATSRRDTTYGYTF. CDR3 nucleotide sequence: TGTGCCACCAGCCGCCGCGATACCACCTATGGCTACACCTTC.

This sequence joins TRBV9 and TRBJ2-1, with 12 bases matching TRBD1. The germline V gene has CDR1 SGDLS and CDR2 YYNGEE. The CDR3 loop spans 16 amino acids. The trim removed 0 bases at V and 6 bases at J, leaving 4 bases unmatched. CDR3 amino acids: CASSVVVGQGANEQFF. The CDR3 DNA reads as TGTGCCAGCAGCGTAGTCGTGGGACAGGGGGCCAATGAGCAGTTCTTC.

CDR3 residues: CATSESSGSTHEQFF. DNA for the CDR3: TGTGCCACCAGTGAATCCAGCGGGAGTACCCATGAGCAGTTCTTC. The chain carries TRBV24-1 and TRBJ2-1; 8 bases are shared with TRBD2. V was pared by 4 bases and J by 8 bases, with 9 bases of the junction left unmatched. Per the germline V gene, CDR1 is KGHDR and CDR2 is SFDVKD. This CDR3 has 15 residues.

This chain joins TRBV7-2 and TRBJ2-5, with TRBD2 as a possible D gene (6 bases). Germline V CDR1 and CDR2: SGHTA, FQGNSA. The CDR3 has 14 amino acids. Trimming left V 1 base short and J 5 bases short, with 11 bases between. The DNA of the CDR3 is TGTGCCAGCAGCTTAGTAGCGGCAAGGGAGACCCAGTACTTC. It specifies CASSLVAARETQYF.

V gene TRBV12-3 or TRBV12-4 combines with J gene TRBJ2-1; D call uncertain. This CDR3 spans 13 amino acids. Trimming shortened V by 2 bases and J by 6 bases, and 8 bases separated the two germline ends. CDR3 nucleotide sequence: TGTGCCAGCAGTTTATGGTTCGGCAATGAGCAGTTCTTC. Translated: CASSLWFGNEQFF.

The chain carries TRBV7-2 and TRBJ2-7, with a tentative D call TRBD1 (8 bases). V was shortened by 5 bases and J by 6 bases, with 14 bases between the two germline ends. The germline V gene has CDR1 SGHTA and CDR2 FQGNSA. This CDR3 has 13 amino acids. CDR3: CASSTHRGGEQYF. In DNA form, the CDR3 reads TGTGCCAGCAGCACTCACAGGGGGGGCGAGCAGTACTTC.

V is TRBV5-4 and J is TRBJ2-7; 9 nucleotides align to TRBD2. Looked up from germline, CDR1 is SGHNT and CDR2 is YYREEE (reference sequence). The CDR3 is 17 residues long. V trimming: 1 base; J trimming: 0 bases; junction bases outside the gene matches: 8. The CDR3 loop is CASSLYSGGRGSYEQYF. The CDR3 coding sequence is TGTGCCAGCAGCTTGTATTCGGGCGGGAGGGGCTCCTACGAGCAGTACTTC.

The V and J genes are TRBV27 and TRBJ2-3; D gene uncertain. V gave up 10 bases and J gave up 0 bases, with 14 bases separating them. Germline CDR1 is MNHEY and CDR2 is SMNVEV (reference sequence). This CDR3 region has 14 residues. CDR3 protein: CATTRKSSTDTQYF. The CDR3 coding sequence is TGTGCCACCACCAGGAAATCTAGCACAGATACGCAGTATTTT.